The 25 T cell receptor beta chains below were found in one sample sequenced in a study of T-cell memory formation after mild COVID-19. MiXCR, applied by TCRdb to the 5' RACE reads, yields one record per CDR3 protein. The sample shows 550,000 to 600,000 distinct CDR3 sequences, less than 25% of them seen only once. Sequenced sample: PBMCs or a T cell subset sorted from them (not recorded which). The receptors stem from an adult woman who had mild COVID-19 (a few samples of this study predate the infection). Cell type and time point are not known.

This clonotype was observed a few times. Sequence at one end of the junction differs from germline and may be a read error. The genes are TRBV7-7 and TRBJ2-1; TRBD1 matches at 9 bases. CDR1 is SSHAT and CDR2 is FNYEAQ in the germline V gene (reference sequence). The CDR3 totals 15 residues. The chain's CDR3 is CASSLAGQGLSEQFF. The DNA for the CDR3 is TGTGCTAGCAGCTTAGCTGGACAGGGGTTGAGTGAGCAGTTCTTC.

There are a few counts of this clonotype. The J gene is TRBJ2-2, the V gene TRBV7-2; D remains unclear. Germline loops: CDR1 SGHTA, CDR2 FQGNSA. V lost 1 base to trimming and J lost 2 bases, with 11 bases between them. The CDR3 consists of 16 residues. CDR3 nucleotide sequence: TGTGCCAGCAGCTTAGGCTGGACCCCTAACACCGGGGAGCTGTTTTTT. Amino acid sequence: CASSLGWTPNTGELFF. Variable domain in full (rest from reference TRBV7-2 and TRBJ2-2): GAGVSQSPSNKVTEKGKDVELRCDPISGHTALYWYRQSLGQGLEFLIYFQGNSAPDKSGLPSDRFSAERTGGSVSTLTIQRTQQEDSAVYLCASSLGWTPNTGELFFGEGSRLTVL.

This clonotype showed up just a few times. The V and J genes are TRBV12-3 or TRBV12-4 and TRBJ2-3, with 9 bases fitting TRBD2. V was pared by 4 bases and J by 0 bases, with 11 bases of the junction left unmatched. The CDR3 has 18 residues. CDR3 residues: CASSSPGLARLSTDTQYF. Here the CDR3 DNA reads TGTGCCAGCAGTTCCCCGGGACTAGCACGGCTAAGCACAGATACGCAGTATTTT.

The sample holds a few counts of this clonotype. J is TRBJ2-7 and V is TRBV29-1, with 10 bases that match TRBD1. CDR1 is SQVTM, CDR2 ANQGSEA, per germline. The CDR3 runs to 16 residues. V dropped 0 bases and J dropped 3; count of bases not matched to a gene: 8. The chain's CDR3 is CSVEDRSRDRGYEQYF. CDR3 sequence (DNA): TGCAGCGTTGAAGATCGTAGTAGGGACAGGGGCTACGAGCAGTACTTC.

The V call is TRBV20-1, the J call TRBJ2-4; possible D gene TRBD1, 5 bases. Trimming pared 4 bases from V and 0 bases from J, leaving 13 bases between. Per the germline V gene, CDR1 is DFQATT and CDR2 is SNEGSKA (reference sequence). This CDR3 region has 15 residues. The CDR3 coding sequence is TGCAGTGCTAACAGGCCTCAACTAGCCAAAAACATTCAGTACTTC. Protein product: CSANRPQLAKNIQYF.

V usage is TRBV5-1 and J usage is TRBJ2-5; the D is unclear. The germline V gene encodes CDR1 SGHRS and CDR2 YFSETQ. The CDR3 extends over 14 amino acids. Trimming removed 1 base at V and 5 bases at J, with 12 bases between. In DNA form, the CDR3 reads TGCGCCAGCAGCTTGATTCGGTTAGGGGAGACCCAGTACTTC. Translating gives CASSLIRLGETQYF.

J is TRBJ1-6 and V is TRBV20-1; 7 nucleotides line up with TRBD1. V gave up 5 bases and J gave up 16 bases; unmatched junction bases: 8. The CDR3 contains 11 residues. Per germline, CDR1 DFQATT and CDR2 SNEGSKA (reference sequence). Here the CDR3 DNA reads TGCAGTGCTCCTACAGGGGCGCAGCTCCACTTT. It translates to CSAPTGAQLHF.

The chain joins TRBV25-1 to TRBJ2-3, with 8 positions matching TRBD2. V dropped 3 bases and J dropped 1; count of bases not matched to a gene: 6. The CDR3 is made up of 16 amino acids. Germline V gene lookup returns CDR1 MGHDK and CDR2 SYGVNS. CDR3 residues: CASSDFGRAGTDTQYF. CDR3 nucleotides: TGTGCCAGCAGTGATTTCGGGAGGGCCGGCACAGATACGCAGTATTTT. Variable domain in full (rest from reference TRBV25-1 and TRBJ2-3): EADIYQTPRYLVIGTGKKITLECSQTMGHDKMYWYQQDPGMELHLIHYSYGVNSTEKGDLSSESTVSRIRTEHFPLTLESARPSHTSQYLCASSDFGRAGTDTQYFGPGTRLTVL.

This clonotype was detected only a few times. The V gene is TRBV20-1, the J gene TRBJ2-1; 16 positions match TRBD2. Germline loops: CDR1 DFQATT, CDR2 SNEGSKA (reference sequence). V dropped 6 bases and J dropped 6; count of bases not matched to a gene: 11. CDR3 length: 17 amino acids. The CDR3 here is CSATPPGTSGGANEQFF. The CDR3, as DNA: TGCAGTGCCACACCGCCCGGGACTAGCGGGGGGGCCAATGAGCAGTTCTTC.

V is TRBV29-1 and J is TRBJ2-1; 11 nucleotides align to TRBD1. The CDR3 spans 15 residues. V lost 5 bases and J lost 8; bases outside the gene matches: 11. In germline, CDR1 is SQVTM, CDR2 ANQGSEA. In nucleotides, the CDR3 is TGCAGCGTTTTTTATCCGGACAGGGGGCTCGATGAGCAGTTCTTC. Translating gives CSVFYPDRGLDEQFF.

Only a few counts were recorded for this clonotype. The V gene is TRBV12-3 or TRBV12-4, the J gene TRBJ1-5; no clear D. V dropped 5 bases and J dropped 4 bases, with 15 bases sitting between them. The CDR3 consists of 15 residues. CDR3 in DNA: TGTGCCAGCAGTACCAACTGGAAGCTAAATCAGCCCCAGCATTTT. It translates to CASSTNWKLNQPQHF.

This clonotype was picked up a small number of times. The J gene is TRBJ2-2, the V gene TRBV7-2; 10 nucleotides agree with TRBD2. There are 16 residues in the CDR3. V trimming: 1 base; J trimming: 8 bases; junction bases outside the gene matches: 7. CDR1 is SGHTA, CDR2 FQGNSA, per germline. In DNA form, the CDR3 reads TGTGCCAGCAGCTTAGTCGTAGCGGGGGGCAGAGGGGAGCTGTTTTTT. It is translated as CASSLVVAGGRGELFF. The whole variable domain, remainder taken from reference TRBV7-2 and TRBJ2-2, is GAGVSQSPSNKVTEKGKDVELRCDPISGHTALYWYRQSLGQGLEFLIYFQGNSAPDKSGLPSDRFSAERTGGSVSTLTIQRTQQEDSAVYLCASSLVVAGGRGELFFGEGSRLTVL.

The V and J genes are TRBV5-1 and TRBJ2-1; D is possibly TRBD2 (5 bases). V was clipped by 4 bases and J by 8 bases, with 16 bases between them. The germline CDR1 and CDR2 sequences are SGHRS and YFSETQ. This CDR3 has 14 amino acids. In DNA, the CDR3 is TGCGCCAGCAGCCTGACTTTCGAGGGCTATGAGCAGTTCTTC. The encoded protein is CASSLTFEGYEQFF.

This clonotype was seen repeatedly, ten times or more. This chain's CDR3 is CASSLGGRAGDTQYF. The CDR3 DNA sequence: TGCGCCAGCAGCTTAGGCGGGAGGGCCGGAGATACGCAGTATTTT. This rearrangement joins TRBV5-1 to TRBJ2-3; TRBD2 aligns across 9 bases. In germline, CDR1 is SGHRS, CDR2 YFSETQ. J was trimmed by 5 bases and V by 2 bases; bases with no gene match: 6. This CDR3 is built from 15 residues.

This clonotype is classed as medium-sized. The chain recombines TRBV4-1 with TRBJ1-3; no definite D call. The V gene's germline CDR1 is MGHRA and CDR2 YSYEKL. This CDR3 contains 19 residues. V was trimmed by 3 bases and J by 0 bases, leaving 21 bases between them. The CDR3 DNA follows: TGCGCCAGCAGCCAGGATCTCAGTTTGGGCCCGGACTCTGGAAACACCATATATTTT. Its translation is CASSQDLSLGPDSGNTIYF.

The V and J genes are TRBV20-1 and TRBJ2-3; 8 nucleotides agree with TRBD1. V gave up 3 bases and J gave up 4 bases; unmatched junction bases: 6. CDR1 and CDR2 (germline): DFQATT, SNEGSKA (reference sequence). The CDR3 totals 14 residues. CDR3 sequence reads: CSASPGTGSDTQYF. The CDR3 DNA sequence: TGCAGTGCTAGTCCAGGGACAGGATCAGATACGCAGTATTTT.

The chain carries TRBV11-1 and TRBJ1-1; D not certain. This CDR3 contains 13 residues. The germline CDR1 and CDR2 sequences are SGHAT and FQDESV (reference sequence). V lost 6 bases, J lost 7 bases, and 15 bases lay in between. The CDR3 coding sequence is TGTGCCAGCAGACCAGCGGGAACATATGAAGCTTTCTTT. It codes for CASRPAGTYEAFF. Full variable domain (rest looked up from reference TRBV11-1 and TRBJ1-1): EAEVAQSPRYKITEKSQAVAFWCDPISGHATLYWYRQILGQGPELLVQFQDESVVDDSQLPKDRFSAERLKGVDSTLKIQPAELGDSAMYLCASRPAGTYEAFFGQGTRLTVV.

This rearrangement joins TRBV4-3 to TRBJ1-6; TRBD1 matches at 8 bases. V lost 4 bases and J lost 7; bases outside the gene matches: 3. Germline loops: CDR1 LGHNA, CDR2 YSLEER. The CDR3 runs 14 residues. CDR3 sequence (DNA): TGCGCCAGCAGCCCGACAGGGGTCAATTCACCCCTCCACTTT. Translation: CASSPTGVNSPLHF.

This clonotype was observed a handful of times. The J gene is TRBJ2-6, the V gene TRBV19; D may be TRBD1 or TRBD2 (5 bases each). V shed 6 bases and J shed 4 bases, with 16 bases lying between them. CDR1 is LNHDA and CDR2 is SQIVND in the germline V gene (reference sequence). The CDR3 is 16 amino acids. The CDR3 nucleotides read TGTGCCAGTAGAGGGACGCACGTAACCGGGGCCAACGTCCTGACTTTC. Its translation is CASRGTHVTGANVLTF.

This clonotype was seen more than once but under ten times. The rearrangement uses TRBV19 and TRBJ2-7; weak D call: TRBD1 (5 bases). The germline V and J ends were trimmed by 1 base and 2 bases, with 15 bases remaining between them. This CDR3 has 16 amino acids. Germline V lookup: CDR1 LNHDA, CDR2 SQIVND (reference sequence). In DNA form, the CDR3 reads TGTGCCAGTAGTATAGTCCCAGGGTCCAGGCCCTACGAGCAGTACTTC. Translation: CASSIVPGSRPYEQYF.

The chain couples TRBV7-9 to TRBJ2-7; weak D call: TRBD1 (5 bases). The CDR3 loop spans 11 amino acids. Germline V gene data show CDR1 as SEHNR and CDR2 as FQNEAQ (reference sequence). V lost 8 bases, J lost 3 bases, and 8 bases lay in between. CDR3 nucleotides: TGTGCCAGCGCAGGGAACTACGAGCAGTACTTC. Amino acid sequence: CASAGNYEQYF.

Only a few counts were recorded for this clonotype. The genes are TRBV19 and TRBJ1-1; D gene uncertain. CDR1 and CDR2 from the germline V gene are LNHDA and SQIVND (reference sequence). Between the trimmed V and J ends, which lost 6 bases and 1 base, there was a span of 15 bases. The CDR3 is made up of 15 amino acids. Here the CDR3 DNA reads TGTGCCAGTAGCTTAGTCCTAGGCCCGAACACTGAAGCTTTCTTT. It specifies CASSLVLGPNTEAFF.

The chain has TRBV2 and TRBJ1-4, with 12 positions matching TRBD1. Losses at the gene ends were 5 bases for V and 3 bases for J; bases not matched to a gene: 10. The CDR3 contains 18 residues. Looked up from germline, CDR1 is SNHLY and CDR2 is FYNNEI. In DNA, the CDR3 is TGTGCCAGCAGTACCGTCCCGGGACAGGGGGCGGCTAATGAAAAACTGTTTTTT. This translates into CASSTVPGQGAANEKLFF.

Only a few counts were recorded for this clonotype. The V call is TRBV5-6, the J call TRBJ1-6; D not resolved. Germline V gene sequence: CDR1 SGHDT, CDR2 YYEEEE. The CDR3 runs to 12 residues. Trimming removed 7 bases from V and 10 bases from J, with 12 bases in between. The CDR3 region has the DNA TGTGCCAGCTCCCGACTGCCCTCACCCCTCCACTTT. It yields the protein CASSRLPSPLHF.

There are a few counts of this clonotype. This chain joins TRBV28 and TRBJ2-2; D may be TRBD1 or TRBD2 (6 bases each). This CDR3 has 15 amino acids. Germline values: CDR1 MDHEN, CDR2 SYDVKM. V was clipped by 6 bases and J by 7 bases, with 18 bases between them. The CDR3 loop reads CASSPIGGYDGELFF. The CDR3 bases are TGTGCCAGCAGCCCAATAGGGGGGTACGACGGGGAGCTGTTTTTT.